These 14 T cell receptor beta chains originate from one sample sequenced in a study of vaccination and CD4 T cells after COVID-19 (dated by TCRdb to the early 2020s). Library construction relied on PCR. The reads were generated on an Illumina iSeq 100. The public reads were reprocessed in TCRdb via fastp at Q25 and MiXCR, keeping in-frame beta chains. Records with the same CDR3 protein are collapsed into one entry carrying the most frequent genes and DNA. The sample profile shows about 20,000 distinct CDR3 sequences; 55% to 65% of them were found once. Approximately 1.2% of the sample goes to the ten largest clones. Material: CD4+ T cells from blood, obtained after SARS-CoV-2 vaccination. All receptors come from a human donor who had recovered from COVID-19.

This clonotype was observed a few times. The rearrangement uses TRBV19 and TRBJ1-1; 7 bases are a match to TRBD1. Germline CDR1 is LNHDA and CDR2 is SQIVND (reference sequence). CDR3 size: 15 residues. Losses at the gene ends were 7 bases for V and 4 bases for J; bases not matched to a gene: 12. CDR3 sequence: CASTPIDRVGTEAFF. CDR3 DNA sequence: TGTGCCAGTACCCCAATAGACAGGGTAGGCACTGAAGCTTTCTTT.

This clonotype was detected only a few times. The chain carries TRBV27 and TRBJ2-2; D is ambiguous. Trimming took 4 bases from V and 6 from J, leaving 6 bases between them. From germline, CDR1 is MNHEY and CDR2 SMNVEV (reference sequence). The CDR3 is 12 residues long. This chain's CDR3 is CASSSIPGELFF. In nucleotides, the CDR3 is TGTGCCAGCAGTTCAATCCCCGGGGAGCTGTTTTTT.

The rearrangement uses TRBV30 and TRBJ1-5; D is undetermined. The length of the CDR3 is 15 residues. Per germline, CDR1 GTSNPN and CDR2 SVGIG (reference sequence). The V and J ends lost 6 bases and 0 bases respectively, with 15 bases between them. The DNA of the CDR3 is TGTGCCTGTACAGATAAATCGTATAGCAATCAGCCCCAGCATTTT. Amino acids: CACTDKSYSNQPQHF.

This chain connects TRBV7-9 to TRBJ2-7, with no clear D. CDR1 and CDR2 from the germline V gene are SEHNR and FQNEAQ (reference sequence). Trimming took off 0 bases at V and 1 base at J, with 7 bases between the two ends. The CDR3 is 14 amino acids. The CDR3 sequence: CASSLAGISYEQYF. CDR3 coding DNA: TGTGCCAGCAGCTTAGCAGGGATATCCTACGAGCAGTACTTC.

The gene calls are TRBV2 and TRBJ1-5; the match to TRBD1 covers 9 bases. Trimming cost V 6 bases and J 7 bases; bases outside gene matches: 4. There are 13 residues in the CDR3. Germline lookup yields CDR1 SNHLY and CDR2 FYNNEI. The CDR3 reads CASRWDREQPQHF. The CDR3, as DNA: TGTGCCAGCAGGTGGGACAGGGAACAGCCCCAGCATTTT.

The V call is TRBV20-1, the J call TRBJ2-3; 12 bases are shared with TRBD2. Per the germline V gene, CDR1 is DFQATT and CDR2 is SNEGSKA (reference sequence). Trimming removed 5 bases from V and 4 bases from J; junction bases left unmatched: 10. This CDR3 has 16 amino acids. This chain's CDR3 is CSALRQLAGGADTQYF. CDR3 DNA sequence: TGCAGTGCTTTGCGCCAACTAGCGGGAGGAGCAGATACGCAGTATTTT.

CDR3 residues: CASSLRTTPYEQYF. CDR3 coding DNA: TGTGCCAGCAGCTTACGGACTACACCCTACGAGCAGTACTTC. This chain connects TRBV7-8 to TRBJ2-7; D might be TRBD2 (6 bases). Trimming pared 2 bases from V and 2 bases from J, leaving 10 bases between. The CDR3 covers 14 residues. Germline V gene lookup returns CDR1 SGHVS and CDR2 FQNEAQ.

In its sample, this clonotype was seen a few times. V and J are TRBV11-3 and TRBJ2-5, with 7 nucleotides matching TRBD1. Losses at the gene ends were 5 bases for V and 5 bases for J; bases not matched to a gene: 11. CDR1 and CDR2 from the germline V gene are SGHNT and YENEEA. This CDR3 comprises 15 residues. The CDR3 sequence: CASSHRGEGLETQYF. In DNA, the CDR3 is TGTGCCAGCAGCCACAGGGGCGAGGGTCTGGAGACCCAGTACTTC. The whole variable domain, remainder taken from reference TRBV11-3 and TRBJ2-5, is EAGVVQSPRYKIIEKKQPVAFWCNPISGHNTLYWYLQNLGQGPELLIRYENEEAVDDSQLPKDRFSAERLKGVDSTLKIQPAELGDSAVYLCASSHRGEGLETQYFGPGTRLLVL.

The gene calls are TRBV6-2 or TRBV6-3 and TRBJ2-3; no definite D call. V was trimmed by 3 bases and J by 3 bases, leaving 7 bases between them. Germline assignment: CDR1 MNHEY and CDR2 SVGEGT. This CDR3 has 13 amino acids. In nucleotides, the CDR3 is TGTGCCAGCAGTTATGCCGTTACAGATACGCAGTATTTT. Encoded protein: CASSYAVTDTQYF.

This chain joins TRBV20-1 and TRBJ1-1; no definite D call. Trimming stripped 2 bases from V and 0 bases from J, with 7 bases between. CDR3 length: 13 amino acids. Germline V CDR1 and CDR2: DFQATT, SNEGSKA (reference sequence). The CDR3 bases are TGCAGTGCTAGACGGCAGATGAACACTGAAGCTTTCTTT. It codes for CSARRQMNTEAFF.

This clonotype was observed a handful of times. The rearrangement joins TRBV7-3 to TRBJ2-3; D possibly matches TRBD1 or TRBD2 (5 bases each). The CDR3 is made up of 16 amino acids. Trimming removed 6 bases from V and 5 bases from J, with 21 bases in between. From germline, CDR1 is SGHTA and CDR2 FQGTGA. The CDR3 region is CASRGVLVPQQDTQYF. CDR3 nucleotides: TGTGCCAGCAGGGGGGTACTCGTACCACAACAAGATACGCAGTATTTT.

This clonotype was recorded once. The chain employs TRBV6-1 and TRBJ2-1; D not certain. In germline, CDR1 is MNHNS, CDR2 SASEGT. This CDR3 is 14 amino acids long. Trimming left V 4 bases short and J 1 base short, with 8 bases between. For the CDR3, the DNA is TGTGCCAGCAGTGTACGGGCTTCCTACAATGAGCAGTTCTTC. Translating it yields CASSVRASYNEQFF.

The chain is built from TRBV6-5 and TRBJ2-3; 16 bases are shared with TRBD2. Germline V CDR1 and CDR2: MNHEY, SVGAGI. The CDR3 extends over 17 amino acids. The ends lost 4 bases at V and 6 bases at J; junction bases unmatched: 7. The CDR3 here is CASSWGLAGGPGDTQYF. CDR3 coding DNA: TGTGCCAGCAGTTGGGGACTAGCGGGAGGGCCTGGGGATACGCAGTATTTT.

The rearrangement uses TRBV29-1 and TRBJ2-7; D call uncertain. Germline V gene sequence: CDR1 SQVTM, CDR2 ANQGSEA. The CDR3 is 13 residues long. V shed 5 bases and J shed 0 bases, with 11 bases lying between them. This chain's CDR3 is CSVSRPLSYEQYF. In nucleotides, the CDR3 is TGCAGCGTTAGTCGACCGCTCTCCTACGAGCAGTACTTC.